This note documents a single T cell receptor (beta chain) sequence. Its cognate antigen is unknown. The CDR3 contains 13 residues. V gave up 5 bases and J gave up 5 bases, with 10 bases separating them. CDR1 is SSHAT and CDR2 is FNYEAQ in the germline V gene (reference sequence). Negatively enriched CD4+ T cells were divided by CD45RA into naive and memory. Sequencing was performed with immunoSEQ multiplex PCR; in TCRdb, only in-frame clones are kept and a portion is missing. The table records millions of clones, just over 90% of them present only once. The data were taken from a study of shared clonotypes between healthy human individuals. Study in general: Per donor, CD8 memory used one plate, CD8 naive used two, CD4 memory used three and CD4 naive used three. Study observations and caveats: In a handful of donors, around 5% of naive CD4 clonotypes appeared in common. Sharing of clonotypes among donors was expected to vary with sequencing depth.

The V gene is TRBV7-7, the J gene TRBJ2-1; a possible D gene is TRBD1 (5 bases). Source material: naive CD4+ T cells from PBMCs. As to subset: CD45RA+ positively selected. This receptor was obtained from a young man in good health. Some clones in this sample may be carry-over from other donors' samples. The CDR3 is CASSKGPNNEQFF. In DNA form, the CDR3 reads TGTGCCAGCAGCAAGGGGCCGAACAATGAGCAGTTCTTC. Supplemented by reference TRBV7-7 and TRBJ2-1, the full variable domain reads GAGVSQSPRYKVTKRGQDVTLRCDPISSHATLYWYQQALGQGPEFLTYFNYEAQPDKSGLPSDRFSAERPEGSISTLTIQRTEQRDSAMYRCASSKGPNNEQFFGPGTRLTVL.